This T cell receptor (beta chain) came from a study of cytomegalovirus exposure and HLA in healthy donors. Note on this clone: The antigen remains unidentified.

The CDR3 is 16 residues long. Per germline, CDR1 MGHRA and CDR2 YSYEKL. V trimming: 2 bases; J trimming: 2 bases; junction bases outside the gene matches: 2. General observations from the study: The authors enumerated 150 to 200 TCR beta chains as linked to cytomegalovirus.

Using immunoSEQ multiplex PCR, the repertoire was profiled, and TCRdb retains in-frame clones only, with some absent. Of some 320,000 clones listed, 87% are singletons. The TCR originated in a woman in her thirties in good health and CMV-seropositive. The specimen sequenced was PBMCs. The chain carries TRBV4-1 and TRBJ2-7; 14 bases align to TRBD2. In DNA, the CDR3 is TGCGCCAGCAGCCAACCGACTAGCGGGGGGGCCTACGAGCAGTACTTC. This sequence encodes CASSQPTSGGAYEQYF.